Following are 12 T cell receptor beta chains from one sample sequenced in a study of T cell repertoires in cytomegalovirus infection. A single record per CDR3 protein comes from TCRdb applying MiXCR to the reads. The table lists approximately 250,000 distinct CDR3 sequences, approximately 22% of them singletons. Sequences were obtained from CD8+ T cells from PBMCs. The receptors were gathered from a human donor in good health (CMV status not recorded). Some clones in this sample may be carry-over from other donors' samples.

This clonotype was seen many times. The J gene is TRBJ1-4, the V gene TRBV7-2; D remains ambiguous. CDR3 length equals 15 residues. V was cut by 5 bases and J by 8 bases, with 18 bases left in between. CDR1 and CDR2 (germline): SGHTA, FQGNSA. CDR3 in amino acids: CASSARGSAREKLFF. The CDR3 DNA sequence: TGTGCCAGCAGCGCACGGGGATCAGCCCGCGAAAAACTGTTTTTT.

The chain is built from TRBV10-2 and TRBJ1-1, with 7 bases that match TRBD1. This CDR3 has 14 residues. V shed 2 bases, J shed 0 bases, and the junction held 0 bases outside the gene matches. Germline CDR1 reads WSHSY; CDR2 reads SAAADI. The CDR3 nucleotides are TGCGCCAGCAGTGAGGGACAGGTGAACACTGAAGCTTTCTTT. It encodes CASSEGQVNTEAFF.

A remark on this clonotype: Just one base apart from a much larger clone, this may be a read error. This chain links TRBV7-8 with TRBJ2-3, with TRBD1 matching 7 bases. The CDR3 has 15 amino acids. In germline, CDR1 is SGHVS, CDR2 FQNEAQ. The DNA of the CDR3 is TGTACCAGCAGCGGAGGACCGACAGGGTTAGATACGCAGTATTTT. This encodes CTSSGGPTGLDTQYF.

This rearrangement joins TRBV20-1 to TRBJ2-1; 7 bases agree with TRBD2. Germline CDR1 is DFQATT and CDR2 is SNEGSKA (reference sequence). The V and J ends lost 1 base and 0 bases, in that order; junction bases with no gene match: 9. This CDR3 region has 17 residues. This CDR3 reads CSARGGLGESSYNEQFF. CDR3 DNA: TGCAGTGCTAGAGGCGGACTAGGCGAGAGCTCCTACAATGAGCAGTTCTTC.

This clonotype came up a few times. The chain links TRBV5-6 to TRBJ2-7; possible D gene TRBD1, 6 bases. The germline V and J ends were trimmed by 1 base and 4 bases, with 12 bases remaining between them. This CDR3 spans 14 amino acids. Germline V gene sequence: CDR1 SGHDT, CDR2 YYEEEE. This CDR3 is CASSLSGQIYEQYF. DNA for the CDR3: TGTGCCAGCAGCTTGTCAGGACAGATATACGAGCAGTACTTC.

This clonotype appeared once. The rearrangement uses TRBV7-9 and TRBJ2-6, with D possibly TRBD1 on 5 matching bases. Germline CDR1 is SEHNR and CDR2 is FQNEAQ (reference sequence). V gave up 8 bases and J gave up 0 bases, with 14 bases separating them. The CDR3 runs 16 residues. The CDR3 here is CASGPWGYSGANVLTF. DNA of the CDR3: TGTGCCAGCGGCCCTTGGGGCTACTCTGGGGCCAACGTCCTGACTTTC.

This clonotype was observed a few times. The chain couples TRBV7-6 to TRBJ1-2; D unresolved. The CDR3 runs to 13 residues. Germline loops: CDR1 SGHVS, CDR2 FNYEAQ. The ends were cut back, 5 bases at V and 6 bases at J, with 13 bases in the middle. CDR3 loop: CASSPLDLDGYTF. In DNA, the CDR3 is TGTGCCAGCAGCCCCTTGGACCTAGATGGCTACACCTTC. Full variable domain (rest looked up from reference TRBV7-6 and TRBJ1-2): GAGVSQSPRYKVTKRGQDVALRCDPISGHVSLYWYRQALGQGPEFLTYFNYEAQQDKSGLPNDRFSAERPEGSISTLTIQRTEQRDSAMYRCASSPLDLDGYTFGSGTRLTVV.

This clonotype occurred many times. V is TRBV25-1 and J is TRBJ1-2, with D unresolved. This CDR3 is built from 11 residues. In germline, CDR1 is MGHDK, CDR2 SYGVNS. Deletions cut 4 bases from V and 8 bases from J, with 8 bases between. The DNA of the CDR3 is TGTGCCAGCAGTGTGGGAGCGGGCTACACCTTC. Protein: CASSVGAGYTF.

This chain links TRBV14 with TRBJ2-1; 7 bases agree with TRBD1. The CDR3 is 16 residues long. The germline V gene has CDR1 SGHDN and CDR2 FVKESK. The V and J ends lost 0 bases and 6 bases, in that order; junction bases with no gene match: 8. The CDR3 protein is CASSQDRDRVGNEQFF. As DNA, the CDR3 is TGTGCCAGCAGCCAAGATAGAGACAGGGTGGGCAATGAGCAGTTCTTC.

J is TRBJ2-7 and V is TRBV28; perhaps TRBD1 as D (6 bases). Germline loops: CDR1 MDHEN, CDR2 SYDVKM. The CDR3 runs 16 residues. V was clipped by 1 base and J by 0 bases, with 13 bases between them. The CDR3 nucleotides read TGTGCCAGCAGTTTATTTGGGGGCTTGAGCTCCTACGAGCAGTACTTC. As protein: CASSLFGGLSSYEQYF. Supplemented by reference TRBV28 and TRBJ2-7, the full variable domain reads DVKVTQSSRYLVKRTGEKVFLECVQDMDHENMFWYRQDPGLGLRLIYFSYDVKMKEKGDIPEGYSVSREKKERFSLILESASTNQTSMYLCASSLFGGLSSYEQYFGPGTRLTVT.

Only a few counts were recorded for this clonotype. The chain combines TRBV27 with TRBJ2-1; D uncertain. The CDR3 totals 13 residues. CDR1 is MNHEY and CDR2 is SMNVEV in the germline V gene (reference sequence). Trimming removed 2 bases from V and 8 bases from J, with 10 bases in between. The DNA of the CDR3 is TGTGCCAGCAGTTTAGGAACAAGGGATGAGCAGTTCTTC. As protein: CASSLGTRDEQFF.

This clonotype turned up a few times. The chain links TRBV5-6 to TRBJ1-1; the D gene is possibly TRBD1 (5 bases). Trimming pared 0 bases from V and 1 base from J, leaving 10 bases between. CDR3 length: 15 residues. Germline V gives CDR1 SGHDT, CDR2 YYEEEE. The chain's CDR3 is CASSLDRQPNTEAFF. CDR3 bases: TGTGCCAGCAGCTTGGACCGACAGCCGAACACTGAAGCTTTCTTT.